The 3 T cell receptor beta chains presented below share a single source sample, sequenced in a study of response to subunit inactivated influenza vaccine. From the RT-PCR reads, TCRdb called clonotypes with MiXCR, one entry per CDR3 protein. The sample has under 800,000 distinct CDR3 sequences, about 15% seen once. This sample comprised PBMCs from blood, obtained 14 to 15 days before vaccination. The origin of the receptors is a man aged 50-60 years who received an inactivated influenza vaccine.

The chain joins TRBV7-9 to TRBJ2-1, with TRBD2 matching 7 bases. V was pared by 3 bases and J by 3 bases, with 5 bases of the junction left unmatched. The CDR3 is 15 residues long. Looked up from germline, CDR1 is SEHNR and CDR2 is FQNEAQ (reference sequence). CDR3 sequence: CASSFISGNYNEQFF. In nucleotides, the CDR3 is TGTGCCAGCAGCTTTATAAGCGGGAACTACAATGAGCAGTTCTTC.

In its sample, this clonotype was seen many times. The chain joins TRBV6-2 or TRBV6-3 to TRBJ2-7, with TRBD1 matching 8 bases. Trimming removed 2 bases from V and 5 bases from J; junction bases left unmatched: 8. This CDR3 comprises 15 residues. From germline, CDR1 is MNHEY and CDR2 SVGEGT. The CDR3 nucleotides are TGTGCCAGCAGTTACGTTTGGACAGGGTTCAACGAGCAGTACTTC. Translated: CASSYVWTGFNEQYF.

This clonotype occurred many times. This chain links TRBV10-2 with TRBJ2-5; maybe TRBD2 (5 bases). CDR1 WSHSY and CDR2 SAAADI come from the germline V gene. The CDR3 covers 13 residues. The V end lost 6 bases, the J end lost 5 bases, and 13 bases lay between the germline ends. CDR3 in DNA: TGCGCCAGCAGGAGACGGCGAGGGGAGACCCAGTACTTC. Residues: CASRRRRGETQYF.